This T cell receptor (beta chain) was documented in a study of T cells in Graves' hyperthyroidism and ophthalmopathy. General study points: Patients with ophthalmopathy were separated from those with stable hyperthyroidism by a 13 V-J model. Most expanded thyroid clonotypes above 0.001 recurred in blood.

Clinical symptoms, serum thyroxine and TRAb, thyroid ultrasound and orbital computed tomography together formed the diagnostic basis. The CDR3 spans 8 residues. Germline CDR1 reads KGHDR; CDR2 reads SFDVKD. V was trimmed by 5 bases and J by 14 bases, leaving 0 bases between them. Researchers amplified the TCR beta CDR3 regions from RNA transcripts. In the first-round RT-PCR of the TCR CDR3, the HTBI primer set was used. TCRdb itself ran the multiplex PCR reads through MiXCR, one entry per CDR3 protein. The sample includes 600,000 to 700,000 distinct CDR3 sequences, just under 45% of them seen just once. Comments on this clonotype: Antigen unknown.

Sequenced: peripheral blood or thyroid tissue (not recorded which). The rearrangement uses TRBV24-1 and TRBJ2-6; D is unclear. The clonotype originates from an adult man with Graves' disease, either hyperthyroidism or ophthalmopathy (not recorded which). The CDR3 region is CATSVLTF. For the CDR3, the DNA is TGTGCCACCAGTGTCCTGACTTTC.